The 29 T cell receptor beta chains listed next were all sequenced from one sample in a study of graft-versus-host responses after intestinal transplantation. Their recognized antigens are unknown. Method: immunoSEQ multiplex PCR; TCRdb's copy keeps in-frame clones and lacks some. The table records about 89,000 clones, 91% of them present only once. The sequencing used unstimulated CD4+ T cells sorted from spleen or lymph node cells, collected before intestinal transplant. These receptors originate from a human donor who received an intestinal transplant.

CDR3 region: CASSLALQGYEQYF. The CDR3 nucleotides are TGCGCCAGCAGCTTGGCCCTCCAGGGCTACGAGCAGTACTTC. The chain employs TRBV5-1 and TRBJ2-7, with a weak D call TRBD1 (5 bases). V was trimmed by 0 bases and J by 3 bases, leaving 10 bases between them. The CDR3 spans 14 residues. Germline values: CDR1 SGHRS, CDR2 YFSETQ.

This clone was counted a single time. J is TRBJ1-6 and V is TRBV4-1; D ambiguous. Germline V CDR1 and CDR2: MGHRA, YSYEKL. The CDR3 contains 17 residues. V lost 1 base, J lost 0 bases, and 10 bases lay in between. CDR3 in amino acids: CASSQGHLSSYNSPLHF. The CDR3 nucleotides read TGCGCCAGCAGCCAAGGACACTTGAGCTCCTATAATTCACCCCTCCACTTT.

This clone was counted only a few times. The rearrangement uses TRBV7-2 and TRBJ1-1; maybe TRBD1 (5 bases). This CDR3 contains 15 residues. Germline V CDR1 and CDR2: SGHTA, FQGNSA. V dropped 1 base and J dropped 1 base, with 10 bases sitting between them. This CDR3 reads CASSLEGRANTEAFF. The CDR3 nucleotides read TGTGCCAGCAGCTTAGAGGGCAGGGCGAACACTGAAGCTTTCTTT.

The chain uses TRBV7-9 and TRBJ1-1, with D uncertain. Germline V gene data show CDR1 as SEHNR and CDR2 as FQNEAQ (reference sequence). This CDR3 has 14 amino acids. The V and J ends lost 1 base and 1 base respectively, with 7 bases between them. The CDR3 reads CASSLGASNTEAFF. CDR3 sequence (DNA): TGTGCCAGCAGCTTAGGGGCCTCGAACACTGAAGCTTTCTTT.

The chain has TRBV28 and TRBJ1-1; D not certain. The germline V and J ends were trimmed by 3 bases and 1 base, with 3 bases remaining between them. CDR3 length: 12 amino acids. Germline V gene lookup returns CDR1 MDHEN and CDR2 SYDVKM. DNA for the CDR3: TGTGCCAGCAGTTTCGGGAACACTGAAGCTTTCTTT. It yields the protein CASSFGNTEAFF.

The V and J genes are TRBV18 and TRBJ1-2; TRBD1 agrees at 11 bases. Germline CDR1 reads KGHSH; CDR2 reads LQKENI. With 3 bases clipped from V and 6 bases from J, the junction kept 0 bases outside the gene matches. CDR3 length: 13 residues. The CDR3 loop reads CASSPGQGDGYTF. CDR3 in DNA: TGTGCCAGCTCACCGGGACAGGGGGATGGCTACACCTTC. Looking up the rest from reference TRBV18 and TRBJ1-2 gives the full variable domain: NAGVMQNPRHLVRRRGQEARLRCSPMKGHSHVYWYRQLPEEGLKFMVYLQKENIIDESGMPKERFSAEFPKEGPSILRIQQVVRGDSAAYFCASSPGQGDGYTFGSGTRLTVV.

The chain joins TRBV5-1 to TRBJ2-2; 9 bases match TRBD2. Trimming cost V 1 base and J 5 bases; bases outside gene matches: 9. Per the germline V gene, CDR1 is SGHRS and CDR2 is YFSETQ. This CDR3 has 17 amino acids. CDR3 sequence reads: CASSLRRVAGVTGELFF. CDR3 bases: TGCGCCAGCAGCTTGCGCAGGGTAGCGGGGGTTACCGGGGAGCTGTTTTTT.

CDR3 sequence (DNA): TGTGCCAGCACCGCGCCGTTTCGGGGTACGCAGTATTTT. Translation: CASTAPFRGTQYF. The V call is TRBV9, the J call TRBJ2-3, with a weak D call TRBD2 (5 bases). Deletions cut 6 bases from V and 8 bases from J, with 16 bases between. This CDR3 spans 13 amino acids. Per the germline V gene, CDR1 is SGDLS and CDR2 is YYNGEE.

The chain is built from TRBV29-1 and TRBJ2-1, with a tentative D call TRBD1 (5 bases). Germline CDR1 SQVTM, CDR2 ANQGSEA. The CDR3 contains 14 residues. Deletions cut 7 bases from V and 0 bases from J, with 13 bases between. CDR3 amino acids: CSGDRASSYNEQFF. Here the CDR3 DNA reads TGCAGCGGCGACAGAGCAAGCTCCTACAATGAGCAGTTCTTC.

This chain links TRBV5-6 with TRBJ1-1; D ambiguous. This CDR3 has 14 amino acids. Per germline, CDR1 SGHDT and CDR2 YYEEEE. The V and J ends lost 2 bases and 2 bases respectively, with 10 bases between them. CDR3 region: CASSLGGFNTEAFF. CDR3 in DNA: TGTGCCAGCAGCTTAGGAGGGTTTAACACTGAAGCTTTCTTT.

V and J are TRBV4-3 and TRBJ2-6; a weak D match, TRBD1 (6 bases). The CDR3 extends over 19 amino acids. Germline V gene sequence: CDR1 LGHNA, CDR2 YSLEER. The V and J ends lost 2 bases and 0 bases respectively, with 17 bases between them. The CDR3 here is CASSQPWDTTFSGANVLTF. CDR3 sequence (DNA): TGCGCCAGCAGCCAACCTTGGGACACAACTTTCTCTGGGGCCAACGTCCTGACTTTC.

This chain joins TRBV11-3 and TRBJ1-6, with TRBD1 identical over 8 bases. The V gene end was trimmed by 4 bases and the J gene end by 11 bases; junction bases not matched to a gene: 7. Germline values: CDR1 SGHNT, CDR2 YENEEA. The CDR3 sequence is 14 residues long. Here the CDR3 reads CASSSDRGSTPLHF. The DNA for the CDR3 is TGTGCCAGCAGCTCAGACAGGGGAAGTACACCCCTCCACTTT.

This rearrangement joins TRBV5-1 to TRBJ2-1, with D maybe TRBD2 (7 bases). The CDR3 extends over 14 amino acids. CDR1 is SGHRS and CDR2 is YFSETQ in the germline V gene. Trimming stripped 5 bases from V and 6 bases from J, with 15 bases between. The DNA for the CDR3 is TGCGCCAGCAGTGCGGGGGCCTCTCGCAATGAGCAGTTCTTC. Its translation is CASSAGASRNEQFF.

CDR3 loop: CASSITHGEGMAGSYEQYF. For the CDR3, the DNA is TGTGCCAGTAGTATAACCCACGGCGAAGGGATGGCAGGGTCCTACGAGCAGTACTTC. The chain uses TRBV19 and TRBJ2-7; D possibly corresponds to TRBD1 (5 bases). The CDR3 runs to 19 residues. Germline V gene sequence: CDR1 LNHDA, CDR2 SQIVND (reference sequence). Trimming pared 2 bases from V and 1 base from J, leaving 24 bases between.

V usage is TRBV5-1 and J usage is TRBJ1-6, with a weak D call TRBD1 (6 bases). Germline V gene lookup returns CDR1 SGHRS and CDR2 YFSETQ. The CDR3 length is 14 residues. Between the trimmed V and J ends, which lost 6 bases and 7 bases, there was a span of 14 bases. This CDR3 is CASTPDSLNSPLHF. The CDR3 DNA follows: TGCGCCAGCACCCCGGACAGCTTAAATTCACCCCTCCACTTT. The complete variable domain, with remaining parts taken from reference TRBV5-1 and TRBJ1-6, reads KAGVTQTPRYLIKTRGQQVTLSCSPISGHRSVSWYQQTPGQGLQFLFEYFSETQRNKGNFPGRFSGRQFSNSRSEMNVSTLELGDSALYLCASTPDSLNSPLHFGNGTRLTVT.

The V and J genes are TRBV29-1 and TRBJ2-7; 8 bases are a match to TRBD1. From germline, CDR1 is SQVTM and CDR2 ANQGSEA. There are 12 residues in the CDR3. Unmatched junction bases numbered 3, after V lost 2 bases and J lost 6 bases. The CDR3 sequence: CSVEQGAGEQYF. The CDR3 DNA sequence: TGCAGCGTTGAACAGGGGGCAGGCGAGCAGTACTTC.

Here the CDR3 reads CASSPARTAPEAFF. In DNA, the CDR3 is TGTGCCAGCTCACCGGCTCGGACAGCACCTGAAGCTTTCTTT. The chain joins TRBV18 to TRBJ1-1; TRBD1 is a possible D gene (6 bases). The V end was cut by 3 bases, the J end by 6 bases, with 14 bases between. Germline lookup yields CDR1 KGHSH and CDR2 LQKENI. The CDR3 has 14 amino acids.

The genes are TRBV7-2 and TRBJ2-5, with 7 bases that match TRBD1. The CDR3 covers 13 residues. J was trimmed by 4 bases and V by 1 base; bases with no gene match: 0. Germline V lookup: CDR1 SGHTA, CDR2 FQGNSA. CDR3 coding DNA: TGTGCCAGCAGCTTAGGACAGGGAGAGACCCAGTACTTC. Amino acids: CASSLGQGETQYF.

The chain links TRBV7-2 to TRBJ1-2; 7 positions match TRBD1. V gave up 0 bases and J gave up 4 bases; unmatched junction bases: 2. CDR3 size: 14 residues. Germline CDR1 SGHTA, CDR2 FQGNSA. CDR3 in amino acids: CASSLAGGGYGYTF. The CDR3 DNA reads TGTGCCAGCAGCTTAGCAGGGGGCGGCTATGGCTACACCTTC.

The chain carries TRBV6-4 and TRBJ2-2, with 8 bases identical to TRBD1. The CDR3 runs 16 residues. V was pared by 6 bases and J by 1 base, with 7 bases of the junction left unmatched. CDR1 MRHNA and CDR2 SNTAGT come from the germline V gene. The CDR3 coding sequence is TGTGCCAGCAGCGTATTCGGGACAGGGAACACCGGGGAGCTGTTTTTT. Protein: CASSVFGTGNTGELFF.

The chain joins TRBV4-3 to TRBJ1-1; D may be TRBD1 (5 bases). The CDR3 is 16 residues long. Between the trimmed V and J ends, which lost 0 bases and 0 bases, there was a span of 11 bases. Looked up from germline, CDR1 is LGHNA and CDR2 is YSLEER. The CDR3 coding sequence is TGCGCCAGCAGCCAAGAGAGGAACAGGATGAACACTGAAGCTTTCTTT. This sequence encodes CASSQERNRMNTEAFF.

The V call is TRBV30, the J call TRBJ1-6, with D maybe TRBD1 (6 bases). The V gene's germline CDR1 is GTSNPN and CDR2 SVGIG (reference sequence). Trimming shortened V by 0 bases and J by 12 bases, and 15 bases separated the two germline ends. The CDR3 spans 14 residues. The DNA of the CDR3 is TGTGCCTGGAGTGTGGGGCAGGGGATCGTACCCCTCCACTTT. Translated, it gives CAWSVGQGIVPLHF.

The rearrangement joins TRBV6-5 to TRBJ2-5, with 7 bases aligning to TRBD1. Trimming cost V 4 bases and J 5 bases; bases outside gene matches: 1. CDR1 is MNHEY, CDR2 SVGAGI, per germline. This CDR3 is built from 12 residues. In nucleotides, the CDR3 is TGTGCCAGCAGTTTCAGGGGGGAGACCCAGTACTTC. It encodes CASSFRGETQYF.

The chain links TRBV9 to TRBJ2-2; a weak D match, TRBD2 (7 bases). V lost 1 base to trimming and J lost 0 bases, with 13 bases between them. Germline loops: CDR1 SGDLS, CDR2 YYNGEE. The CDR3 spans 17 residues. The CDR3 region is CASSVRGGAANTGELFF. The CDR3 region has the DNA TGTGCCAGCAGCGTAAGGGGGGGGGCCGCGAACACCGGGGAGCTGTTTTTT.

The chain has TRBV27 and TRBJ1-1; D uncertain. The V and J ends lost 5 bases and 1 base respectively, with 14 bases between them. This CDR3 spans 15 amino acids. Germline CDR1 MNHEY, CDR2 SMNVEV (reference sequence). CDR3 residues: CASSPRWRENTEAFF. The CDR3 DNA reads TGTGCCAGCAGTCCCCGGTGGCGGGAGAACACTGAAGCTTTCTTT.

The V gene is TRBV5-8, the J gene TRBJ2-5, with D perhaps TRBD1 (6 bases). Germline CDR1 SGHTS, CDR2 YDEGEE. The V end was cut by 4 bases, the J end by 0 bases, with 16 bases between. CDR3 length: 16 amino acids. The CDR3 is CASSRAGTQYQETQYF. DNA of the CDR3: TGTGCCAGCAGCAGGGCCGGGACACAGTACCAAGAGACCCAGTACTTC. Full variable domain (missing parts from reference TRBV5-8 and TRBJ2-5): EAGVTQSPTHLIKTRGQQATLRCSPISGHTSVYWYQQALGLGLQFLLWYDEGEERNRGNFPPRFSGRQFPNYSSELNVNALELEDSALYLCASSRAGTQYQETQYFGPGTRLLVL.

The CDR3 nucleotides read TGTGCCAGCAGCGTAGGTAGACAGTACGCTGGGGCCAACGTCCTGACTTTC. This codes for CASSVGRQYAGANVLTF. This rearrangement joins TRBV9 to TRBJ2-6, with D perhaps TRBD1 (5 bases). The CDR3 contains 17 residues. V was trimmed by 0 bases and J by 2 bases, leaving 12 bases between them. CDR1 is SGDLS and CDR2 is YYNGEE in the germline V gene.

The chain has TRBV20-1 and TRBJ1-2; a weak D match, TRBD1 (5 bases). Trimming took off 5 bases at V and 7 bases at J, with 11 bases between the two ends. CDR3 size: 11 residues. Germline V gives CDR1 DFQATT, CDR2 SNEGSKA (reference sequence). CDR3 in DNA: TGCAGTGCTTTCAGGGCAGGTGGCTACACCTTC. It is translated as CSAFRAGGYTF.

This chain connects TRBV5-5 to TRBJ1-6, with D maybe TRBD1 (6 bases). CDR3 length: 16 amino acids. V shed 1 base and J shed 6 bases, with 14 bases lying between them. Per germline, CDR1 SGHKS and CDR2 YYEKEE (reference sequence). The DNA for the CDR3 is TGTGCCAGCAGCTTGTTCTTTCAGGGGACTAATTCACCCCTCCACTTT. This encodes CASSLFFQGTNSPLHF.